This T cell receptor beta chain was sequenced for a study of T cell repertoires in cytomegalovirus infection. The overall study: Matching HLA type, along with CMV infection, was indicated by public TCR beta signatures.

From the reads, TCRdb called clonotypes with MiXCR, one entry per CDR3 protein. This table holds 350,000 to 550,000 distinct CDR3 sequences, roughly 30% found once. Trimming removed 8 bases from V and 2 bases from J, with 16 bases in between. Germline V gene sequence: CDR1 SGHTA, CDR2 FQGNSA. The CDR3 consists of 16 residues. Study observations and caveats: HLA-C-restricted TCR beta clonotypes specific for CMV led the ex vivo response.

A word on this clonotype: Its antigen is unknown.

The material sequenced was PBMCs. The chain uses TRBV7-2 and TRBJ2-6; the D is unclear. The receptor was derived from a human donor in good health (CMV status not recorded). Some clones in this sample may be carry-over from other donors' samples. This chain's CDR3 is CASFLGWEAGANVLTF. The DNA of the CDR3 is TGTGCCAGCTTCTTAGGTTGGGAAGCTGGGGCCAACGTCCTGACTTTC.